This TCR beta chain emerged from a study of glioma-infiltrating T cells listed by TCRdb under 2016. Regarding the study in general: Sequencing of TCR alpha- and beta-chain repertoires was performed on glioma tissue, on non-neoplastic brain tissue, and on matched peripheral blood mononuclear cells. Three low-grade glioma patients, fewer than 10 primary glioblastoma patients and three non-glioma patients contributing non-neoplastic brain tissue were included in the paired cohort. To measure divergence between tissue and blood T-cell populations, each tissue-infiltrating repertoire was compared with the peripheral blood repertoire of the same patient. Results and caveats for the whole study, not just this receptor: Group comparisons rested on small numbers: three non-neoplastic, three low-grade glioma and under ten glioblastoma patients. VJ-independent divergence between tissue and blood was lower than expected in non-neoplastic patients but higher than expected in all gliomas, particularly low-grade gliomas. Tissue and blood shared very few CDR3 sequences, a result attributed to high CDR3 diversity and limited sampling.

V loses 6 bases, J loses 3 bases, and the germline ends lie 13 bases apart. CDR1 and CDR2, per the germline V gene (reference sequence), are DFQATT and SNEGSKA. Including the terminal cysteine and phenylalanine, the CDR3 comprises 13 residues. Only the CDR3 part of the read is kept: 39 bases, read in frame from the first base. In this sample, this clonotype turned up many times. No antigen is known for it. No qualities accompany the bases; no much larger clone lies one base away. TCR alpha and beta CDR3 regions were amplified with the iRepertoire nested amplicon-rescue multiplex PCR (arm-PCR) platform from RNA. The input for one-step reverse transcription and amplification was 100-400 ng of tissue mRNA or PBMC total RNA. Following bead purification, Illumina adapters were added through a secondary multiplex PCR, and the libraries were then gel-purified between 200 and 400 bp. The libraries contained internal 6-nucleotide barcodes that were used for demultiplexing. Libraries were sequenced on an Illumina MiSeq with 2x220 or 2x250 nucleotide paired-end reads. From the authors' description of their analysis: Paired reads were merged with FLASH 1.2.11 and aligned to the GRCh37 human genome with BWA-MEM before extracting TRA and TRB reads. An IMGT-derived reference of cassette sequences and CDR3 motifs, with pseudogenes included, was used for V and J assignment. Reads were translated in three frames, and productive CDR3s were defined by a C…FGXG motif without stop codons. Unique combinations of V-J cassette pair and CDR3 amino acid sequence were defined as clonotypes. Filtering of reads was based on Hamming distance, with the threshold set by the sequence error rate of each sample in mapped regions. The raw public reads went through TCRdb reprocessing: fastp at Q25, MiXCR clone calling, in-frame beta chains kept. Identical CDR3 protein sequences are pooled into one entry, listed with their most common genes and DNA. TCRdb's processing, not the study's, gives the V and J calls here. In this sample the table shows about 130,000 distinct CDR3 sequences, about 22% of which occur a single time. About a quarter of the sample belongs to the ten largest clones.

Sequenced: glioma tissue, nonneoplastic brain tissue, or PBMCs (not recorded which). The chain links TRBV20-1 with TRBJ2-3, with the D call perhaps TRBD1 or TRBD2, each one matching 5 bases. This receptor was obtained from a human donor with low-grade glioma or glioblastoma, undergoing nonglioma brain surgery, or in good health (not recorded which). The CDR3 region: CSAEAGLTDTQYF. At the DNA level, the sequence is TGCAGTGCGGAGGCAGGGCTAACAGATACGCAGTATTTT.